Listed here are 12 T cell receptor beta chains from one sample, sequenced in a study of T cells after yellow fever vaccination. TCRdb reprocessed the 5' RACE reads via MiXCR and lists one record per CDR3 protein. The sample gives approximately 330,000 distinct CDR3 sequences, 9.5% to 15% of which show up once; 2.5% to 3.5% is in the top ten. The sample here was CD4+ T cells sorted from PBMCs, taken 15 days after the yellow fever booster vaccination. These receptors all stem from a man aged 18 to 29 who received the YFV17D yellow fever vaccine.

The count of this clonotype is one. The V and J genes are TRBV25-1 and TRBJ2-3; D possibly corresponds to TRBD2 (6 bases). Germline values: CDR1 MGHDK, CDR2 SYGVNS. This CDR3 spans 16 amino acids. V was shortened by 1 base and J by 0 bases, with 11 bases between the two germline ends. The CDR3 reads CASSEWRRVSTDTQYF. CDR3 coding DNA: TGTGCCAGCAGTGAATGGCGGAGGGTTAGCACAGATACGCAGTATTTT.

This clonotype was recorded at least ten times. The gene calls are TRBV10-3 and TRBJ1-5; D is unresolved. This CDR3 has 13 amino acids. V lost 4 bases and J lost 1, with 5 bases in between. CDR1 ENHRY and CDR2 SYGVKD come from the germline V gene. The CDR3 DNA reads TGTGCCATCAGTGGATACAGCAATCAGCCCCAGCATTTT. Translating gives CAISGYSNQPQHF.

The table lists this clonotype with a few counts. CDR3 in amino acids: CASSIVPGENTEAFF. The DNA for the CDR3 is TGTGCCAGTAGTATAGTCCCAGGGGAGAACACTGAAGCTTTCTTT. This rearrangement joins TRBV19 to TRBJ1-1, with D possibly being TRBD1 (6 bases). V gave up 1 base and J gave up 1 base, with 10 bases separating them. Germline loops: CDR1 LNHDA, CDR2 SQIVND (reference sequence). The CDR3 sequence is 15 residues long.

This clonotype has only a few counts. V and J are TRBV4-3 and TRBJ2-5; the D gene could be TRBD1 or TRBD2 (5 bases each). V lost 0 bases to trimming and J lost 1 base, with 15 bases between them. The germline V gene has CDR1 LGHNA and CDR2 YSLEER. The CDR3 loop spans 17 amino acids. CDR3 nucleotides: TGCGCCAGCAGCCAAGAGTATACGGGACGTACCCAAGAGACCCAGTACTTC. Translated, it gives CASSQEYTGRTQETQYF.

The chain combines TRBV6-4 with TRBJ2-3; D remains ambiguous. Trimming removed 5 bases from V and 2 bases from J, with 14 bases in between. The CDR3 length is 15 residues. CDR1 and CDR2 from the germline V gene are MRHNA and SNTAGT. This CDR3 reads CASSIRPMTTDTQYF. The DNA of the CDR3 is TGTGCCAGCAGTATTCGCCCCATGACCACAGATACGCAGTATTTT.

This clonotype is classed as medium-sized. This chain joins TRBV7-9 and TRBJ1-1; D is ambiguous. The CDR3 loop spans 12 amino acids. Germline V gene data show CDR1 as SEHNR and CDR2 as FQNEAQ (reference sequence). Trimming took 2 bases from V and 4 from J, leaving 5 bases between them. The CDR3 is CASSLQATEAFF. CDR3 nucleotides: TGTGCCAGCAGCTTACAGGCCACTGAAGCTTTCTTT.

This clonotype was seen more than once but under ten times. The rearrangement joins TRBV27 to TRBJ2-1, with 8 nucleotides matching TRBD1. Germline values: CDR1 MNHEY, CDR2 SMNVEV (reference sequence). The CDR3 spans 16 residues. Trimming took 1 base from V and 9 from J; bases not matched to a gene: 11. The DNA of the CDR3 is TGTGCCAGCAGTTTATTCTCACCGACAGGGGTTACTGAGCAGTTCTTC. The encoded protein is CASSLFSPTGVTEQFF.

The rearrangement uses TRBV27 and TRBJ2-5; 10 nucleotides agree with TRBD2. Per germline, CDR1 MNHEY and CDR2 SMNVEV (reference sequence). The CDR3 spans 18 residues. The ends lost 6 bases at V and 0 bases at J; junction bases unmatched: 13. CDR3 coding DNA: TGTGCCAGCAGCCCAGCGGGGCTAGCGGGGGCATACCAAGAGACCCAGTACTTC. This codes for CASSPAGLAGAYQETQYF.

This clonotype has at least ten counts. V is TRBV5-1 and J is TRBJ2-1; D possibly corresponds to TRBD1 (6 bases). Germline CDR1 and CDR2: SGHRS and YFSETQ. Trimming cost V 4 bases and J 3 bases, with 17 bases left between them. This CDR3 contains 16 residues. This chain's CDR3 is CASSPLGALDYNEQFF. In DNA form, the CDR3 reads TGCGCCAGCAGCCCGCTGGGGGCCCTAGACTACAATGAGCAGTTCTTC.

This clonotype has only a few counts. CDR3 sequence (DNA): TGTGCCAGCACCGGCCCCGTAGCCAAAAACATTCAGTACTTC. Protein product: CASTGPVAKNIQYF. The chain is built from TRBV7-2 and TRBJ2-4; D unclear. Trimming pared 7 bases from V and 0 bases from J, leaving 10 bases between. Germline CDR1 and CDR2: SGHTA and FQGNSA. This CDR3 spans 14 amino acids.

J is TRBJ2-2 and V is TRBV20-1; 8 bases are a match to TRBD2. Germline V gene data show CDR1 as DFQATT and CDR2 as SNEGSKA (reference sequence). The length of the CDR3 is 16 residues. The junction had 11 bases not matched to a gene; V was cut back by 3 bases and J by 5 bases. The CDR3 DNA reads TGCAGTGCTAGCCGAGGGCGAGCGGGGGTTACCGGGGAGCTGTTTTTT. This codes for CSASRGRAGVTGELFF.

This clonotype was observed many times. This sequence joins TRBV12-3 or TRBV12-4 and TRBJ2-7; 9 nucleotides match TRBD1. The CDR3 runs to 13 residues. V shed 3 bases, J shed 3 bases, and the junction held 0 bases outside the gene matches. CDR3 sequence (DNA): TGTGCCAGCAGTTTGACAGGGGGCTACGAGCAGTACTTC. This translates into CASSLTGGYEQYF.